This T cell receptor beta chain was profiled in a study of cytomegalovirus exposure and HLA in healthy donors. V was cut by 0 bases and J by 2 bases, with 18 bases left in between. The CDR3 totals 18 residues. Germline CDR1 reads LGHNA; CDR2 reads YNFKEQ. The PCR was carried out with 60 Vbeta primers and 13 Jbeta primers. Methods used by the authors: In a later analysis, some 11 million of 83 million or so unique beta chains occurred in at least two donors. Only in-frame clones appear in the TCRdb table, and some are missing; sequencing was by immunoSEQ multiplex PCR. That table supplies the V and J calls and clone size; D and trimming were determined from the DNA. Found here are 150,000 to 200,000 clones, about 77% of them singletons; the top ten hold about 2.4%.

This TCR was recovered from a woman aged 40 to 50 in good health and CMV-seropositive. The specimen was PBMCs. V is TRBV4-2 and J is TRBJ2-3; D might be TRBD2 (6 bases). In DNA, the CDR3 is TGTGCCAGCAGCCAAGACCCCGGGGGAGCGGTACTCACAGATACGCAGTATTTT. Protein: CASSQDPGGAVLTDTQYF.